This TCR beta chain was observed in a study of regulatory T cells in long-lasting Graves disease. Study-level information: Graves' patients diagnosed newly had used antithyroid drugs under 3 months.

This clonotype was recorded many times. CDR1 is DFQATT and CDR2 is SNEGSKA in the germline V gene (reference sequence). This CDR3 has 14 residues. The V gene lost 3 bases and the J gene lost 6 bases, with 17 bases spanning the gap. Construction of the TCR beta libraries employed iRepertoire HTBI primers in conjunction with Arm-PCR of CDR3 regions. From the multiplex PCR reads, TCRdb called clonotypes with MiXCR, one entry per CDR3 protein. The sample carries 550,000 or so distinct CDR3 sequences, around 12% recorded once. Regarding time point: newly diagnosed GD, antithyroid drugs for less than 3 months. Construction of the TCR library relied on RNA isolated from PBMCs. The same sample was also studied in work on T cells in Graves' hyperthyroidism and ophthalmopathy.

The V and J genes are TRBV20-1 and TRBJ2-5, with D perhaps matching TRBD1 (6 bases). The TCR originated in a young woman with Graves disease. Source: peripheral blood mononuclear cells (PBMCs), taken at new diagnosis, from a patient treated with antithyroid drugs. The CDR3 region has the DNA TGCAGTGCTAGTGGGCAGGGTGGACAGAAGACCCAGTACTTC. Translating it yields CSASGQGGQKTQYF.